This TCR beta chain was observed in a study of sequential checkpoint blockade in melanoma. The wider study: Randomization was 1:1 between first-line nivolumab→ipilimumab and ipilimumab→nivolumab. DNA from more than 75 pretreatment tumor samples underwent TCRβ immunosequencing. General study results and limits: Patients with week-13 increases in T-cell fraction and clonality benefited about 30 times more often.

Of note for this clone: What it recognizes is unknown.

The CDR3 contains 14 residues. Profiling relied on immunoSEQ multiplex PCR, and the TCRdb table lists in-frame clones only, not all of them. Here the sample spans around 7,000 clones, 20% being singletons. Treatment specified: randomized to nivolumab then ipilimumab (arm A) or the reverse (arm B). This sequence originates from a human donor with melanoma. Sample: tumor tissue (inferred from file names), taken from a patient given nivolumab and ipilimumab in sequence. The J gene is TRBJ1-1, the V gene TRBV21-1. TRBV21-1 is a recognized pseudogene. CDR3 amino acids: CASRPPLASTEAFF. Written as DNA, the CDR3 is TGTGCCAGCAGGCCTCCCCTTGCTTCCACTGAAGCTTTCTTT.